The sample holds a few counts of the clone carrying this T cell receptor (beta chain). Its specificity is unknown. This entry belongs to a study of CD8 T cells in ankylosing spondylitis. Trimming removed 9 bases at V and 6 bases at J, with 16 bases between. The CDR3 extends over 13 amino acids. Study-wide results and caveats: Disease-associated clones were reportedly significantly overrepresented in matched ankylosing spondylitis synovial fluid.

TCRdb reprocessed the 5' RACE reads with MiXCR, giving one entry per CDR3 protein. The profile shows 200,000 to 250,000 distinct CDR3 sequences, approximately 12% of them singletons. Sequencing was done on a sample of blood, either unsorted or a sorted T cell fraction (not recorded which). The receptor was isolated from a male donor with ankylosing spondylitis or in good health (not recorded which). V is TRBV12-3 or TRBV12-4 and J is TRBJ2-3, with TRBD2 as a possible D gene (6 bases). The CDR3 sequence: CASLAALRDTQYF. The CDR3 DNA follows: TGTGCCAGTTTAGCGGCTCTGCGGGATACGCAGTATTTT.